This passage covers 4 T cell receptor beta chains from one sample sequenced in a study of blood T cell repertoires in COVID-19. The method was immunoSEQ multiplex PCR; TCRdb's version includes in-frame clones alone and lacks a portion of them. This table has 300,000 or so clones, approximately 89% appearing once. Sequencing was carried out using peripheral blood. These receptors all stem from a woman in her 30s who had recovered from COVID-19.

This chain uses TRBV19 with TRBJ2-5, with TRBD2 identical over 11 bases. This CDR3 is built from 17 residues. Looked up from germline, CDR1 is LNHDA and CDR2 is SQIVND (reference sequence). The junction had 6 bases not matched to a gene; V was cut back by 1 base and J by 2 bases. The CDR3: CASSIGRGLAAQETQYF. CDR3 in DNA: TGTGCCAGTAGTATAGGTAGGGGACTAGCGGCACAAGAGACCCAGTACTTC.

This clone has only one observation. The CDR3 is CASSPLWGADTQYF. CDR3 nucleotides: TGTGCCAGCAGCCCGCTGTGGGGGGCAGATACGCAGTATTTT. This sequence joins TRBV7-2 and TRBJ2-3; maybe TRBD2 (6 bases). The V gene lost 5 bases and the J gene lost 4 bases, with 13 bases spanning the gap. The germline V gene has CDR1 SGHTA and CDR2 FQGNSA. The CDR3 has 14 residues.

V gene TRBV27 combines with J gene TRBJ2-2; no clear D gene. This CDR3 has 14 residues. CDR1 and CDR2 (germline): MNHEY, SMNVEV (reference sequence). Trimming left V 5 bases short and J 6 bases short, with 13 bases between. The CDR3 nucleotides read TGTGCCAGCAGTCTTACACGTTCTGCCGGGGAGCTGTTTTTT. Translated: CASSLTRSAGELFF.

This chain links TRBV7-3 with TRBJ1-1, with D possibly matching TRBD1 (5 bases). With 0 bases removed from V and 1 base from J, the gap between germline ends came to 15 bases. The CDR3 extends over 17 amino acids. Germline CDR1 and CDR2: SGHTA and FQGTGA. The CDR3 is CASSLTGGATKNTEAFF. DNA of the CDR3: TGTGCCAGCAGCTTAACTGGTGGGGCAACCAAGAACACTGAAGCTTTCTTT.